This T cell receptor (beta chain) was obtained from a study of blood T cells in healthy people across ages. The CDR3 has 15 residues. Losses at the gene ends were 5 bases for V and 5 bases for J; bases not matched to a gene: 8. Germline values: CDR1 KGHDR, CDR2 SFDVKD. Combining a sample-barcoded 5' primer with a J-beta primer mix, a second PCR ran for 7 to 11 cycles. TCRdb used MiXCR to reprocess the 5' RACE reads, holding one entry per CDR3 protein. The sample holds about 680,000 distinct CDR3 sequences; approximately 49% are singletons and the top ten take about 32%. The specimen sequenced was blood. This chain uses TRBV24-1 with TRBJ2-7; 10 bases map to TRBD2. This sequence was found in a woman in her sixties in good health. The CDR3 sequence is CATSAALAGVHEQYF. CDR3 DNA sequence: TGTGCCACCAGTGCGGCGCTAGCGGGAGTTCACGAGCAGTACTTC.